This T cell receptor (beta chain) is from a study of blood T cell repertoires in COVID-19. On the study more broadly: Sources were T cells, B-cell-depleted T cells, or PBMCs; the material itself was cDNA or gDNA.

Germline V CDR1 and CDR2: SGDLS, YYNGEE. V dropped 0 bases and J dropped 2 bases, with 8 bases sitting between them. The CDR3 is 14 residues long. The assay was immunoSEQ multiplex PCR, and TCRdb's table has in-frame clones only and misses some. The top ten clones hold about 6.5% of a sample with more than 60,000 clones, roughly 90% of them seen once. Patients at the Seattle site were enrolled during active infection and followed longitudinally. The source is a man older than 75 with COVID-19, enrolled during active disease. The sample comprised peripheral blood. The chain has TRBV9 and TRBJ1-2; D is undetermined. The CDR3 DNA sequence: TGTGCCAGCAGCGTAGGGTGGCAGAACTATGGCTACACCTTC. Its protein product is CASSVGWQNYGYTF.